The present entry profiles one TCR beta chain with its context. Its specificity is unknown. The junction departs from germline at one end; a sequencing error may be responsible. The sample originates from a study of tumor-infiltrating lymphocytes in primary liver carcinoma. Study at large: Patients were men and women aged 30 to 69 years. Spanning 4.2 to 10 cm, the tumors were T1-T3 N0M0. Study results and limitations: Just about 7-24% of leading clones were found in every one of five regions.

Looked up from germline, CDR1 is SGHAT and CDR2 is FQNNGV. This CDR3 has 18 amino acids. The tissue used was unsorted bulk material of about 19-34 mg. RNA and DNA were co-extracted from it with the AllPrep DNA/RNA mini kit. Five distinct regions per tumor were sampled. With a constant-region primer, TCR beta cDNA was made from 400 to 550 ng of total RNA. Three nested multiplex PCR rounds, a slightly modified ARM-PCR, produced the libraries for TCR beta. The first two PCR rounds, roughly 10 cycles each, used TRBV1-TRBV30 forward primers and a C-beta reverse primer. TCRdb reprocessed the multiplex PCR reads via MiXCR and lists one record per CDR3 protein. The sample comprises some 25,000 distinct CDR3 sequences, around 79% of which are singletons, and about 47% rests with the top ten.

The receptor was isolated from a middle-aged man with primary liver carcinoma and hepatitis B virus infection. The chain links TRBV11-2 to TRBJ2-4; TRBD1 might be the D (5 bases). Sequencing was performed on liver tumor tissue from sampling region 3. Stated subset: tumor region T3, left-lateral pole. For the CDR3, the DNA is TGTGCCAATAGCCCAACTGGGGCTTCCACAGTGGCCAAAAGCATTCAGTACTTC. Translating it yields CANSPTGASTVAKSIQYF.